This TCR beta chain comes out of a study of blood T cells in healthy people across ages. Together with a sample-barcoded 5' primer, a J-beta primer mix was included in a second PCR lasting 7 to 11 cycles. TCRdb ran MiXCR on the 5' RACE reads and lists one entry per CDR3 protein. The table shows roughly 1,800,000 distinct CDR3 sequences, with around half occurring only once. The CDR3 length is 12 residues. Germline-derived CDR1 and CDR2 are SQVTM and ANQGSEA. This clonotype was observed a handful of times. This TCR derives from a woman aged 40 to 49 in good health. The chain combines TRBV29-1 with TRBJ1-5; D is ambiguous. The sample was blood. The CDR3 loop is CAAENSNQPQHF. CDR3 DNA: TGCGCGGCGGAGAATAGCAATCAGCCCCAGCATTTT.